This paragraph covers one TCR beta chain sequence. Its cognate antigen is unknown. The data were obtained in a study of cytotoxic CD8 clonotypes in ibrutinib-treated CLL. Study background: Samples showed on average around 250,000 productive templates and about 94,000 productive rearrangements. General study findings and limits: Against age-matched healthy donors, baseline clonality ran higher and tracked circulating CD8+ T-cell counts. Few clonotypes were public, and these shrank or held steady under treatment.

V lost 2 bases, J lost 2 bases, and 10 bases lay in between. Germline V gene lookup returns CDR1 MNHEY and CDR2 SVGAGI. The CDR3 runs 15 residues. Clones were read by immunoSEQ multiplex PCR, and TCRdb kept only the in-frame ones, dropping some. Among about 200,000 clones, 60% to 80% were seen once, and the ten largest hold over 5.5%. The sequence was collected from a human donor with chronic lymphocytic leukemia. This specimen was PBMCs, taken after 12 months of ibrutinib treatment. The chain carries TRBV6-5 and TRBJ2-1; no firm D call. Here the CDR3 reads CASSYIGGTYNEQFF. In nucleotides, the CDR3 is TGTGCCAGCAGTTACATCGGTGGGACCTACAATGAGCAGTTCTTC.